Listed here are 30 T cell receptor beta chains from one sample, sequenced in a study of post-analysis software for immune sequencing data. General observations from the study: Patients had higher frequencies than controls of a few TRBV segments, including TRBV5-6, TRBV5-1 and TRBV20-1.

Antigens for these TCRs are unknown. The TCR beta cDNA libraries contained unique molecular identifiers. TCRdb re-derived calls from the PCR reads in MiXCR, one entry per CDR3 protein. The sample lists about 810,000 distinct CDR3 sequences, approximately 50% seen once, with around 4.5% in the top ten. The sequenced sample consisted of blood. The receptors derive from a girl aged 5-17 years with multiple sclerosis.

The DNA of the CDR3 is TGTGCCAGCAGTGACCGTTTTACGAGGCCAGCTTTCTTT. It is translated as CASSDRFTRPAFF. This chain uses TRBV6-1 with TRBJ1-1; the D is unclear. V lost 3 bases and J 10 bases, leaving 15 bases between the germline ends. Germline CDR1 is MNHNS and CDR2 is SASEGT. This CDR3 region has 13 residues.

About this clonotype itself: A read error may produce the germline difference seen at one junction end. The chain employs TRBV20-1 and TRBJ2-7, with a weak D call TRBD2 (6 bases). This CDR3 comprises 15 residues. CDR1 is DFQATT, CDR2 SNEGSKA, per germline (reference sequence). CDR3 amino acids: CSASYGGVFKETQDF. CDR3 DNA sequence: TGCAGTGCTAGTTACGGGGGTGTCTTCAAAGAGACCCAGGACTTC.

This clonotype was detected only once. The rearrangement links TRBV7-2 to TRBJ1-1; no reliable D call. V was pared by 5 bases and J by 4 bases, with 14 bases between. The germline V gene has CDR1 SGHTA and CDR2 FQGNSA. The CDR3 totals 14 residues. The CDR3 DNA sequence: TGTGCCAGCAGCCTTCCCCCCTCAGGCACTGAAGCTTTCTTT. Its protein product is CASSLPPSGTEAFF. Full variable domain (remainder filled in from reference TRBV7-2 and TRBJ1-1): GAGVSQSPSNKVTEKGKDVELRCDPISGHTALYWYRQSLGQGLEFLIYFQGNSAPDKSGLPSDRFSAERTGGSVSTLTIQRTQQEDSAVYLCASSLPPSGTEAFFGQGTRLTVV.

The rearrangement joins TRBV29-1 to TRBJ1-1, with TRBD1 identical over 12 bases. V lost 5 bases to trimming and J lost 5 bases; unmatched junction nucleotides: 12. CDR1 and CDR2 from the germline V gene are SQVTM and ANQGSEA. The CDR3 runs 16 residues. DNA of the CDR3: TGCAGCGTTACAAACCGGGACAGGGGGCGCCGAACTGAAGCTTTCTTT. Amino acid sequence: CSVTNRDRGRRTEAFF.

The gene calls are TRBV2 and TRBJ2-3; the match to TRBD2 covers 8 bases. The CDR3 has 15 residues. After removal of 4 bases from V and 0 bases from J, the junction contained 3 bases not matched to a gene. The germline CDR1 and CDR2 sequences are SNHLY and FYNNEI. The CDR3 DNA sequence: TGTGCCAGCAGTGGTAGCGGGACTAGCACAGATACGCAGTATTTT. Translating gives CASSGSGTSTDTQYF. Full variable domain (outside the CDR3, taken from reference TRBV2 and TRBJ2-3): EPEVTQTPSHQVTQMGQEVILRCVPISNHLYFYWYRQILGQKVEFLVSFYNNEISEKSEIFDDQFSVERPDGSNFTLKIRSTKLEDSAMYFCASSGSGTSTDTQYFGPGTRLTVL.

The genes are TRBV2 and TRBJ2-7; D ambiguous. V was trimmed by 6 bases and J by 5 bases, leaving 17 bases between them. Looked up from germline, CDR1 is SNHLY and CDR2 is FYNNEI. The CDR3 sequence is 14 residues long. CDR3 sequence: CASSPVTAPNEQYF. The DNA of the CDR3 is TGTGCCAGCAGCCCCGTAACAGCACCTAACGAGCAGTACTTC.

The gene calls are TRBV4-1 and TRBJ1-1; weak D call: TRBD1 (5 bases). CDR3 length equals 14 residues. V gave up 4 bases and J gave up 3 bases, with 12 bases separating them. Germline lookup yields CDR1 MGHRA and CDR2 YSYEKL. The CDR3 loop is CASSLNGGDTEAFF. The CDR3 DNA follows: TGCGCCAGCAGCCTCAATGGAGGGGACACTGAAGCTTTCTTT.

The V and J genes are TRBV5-1 and TRBJ2-3; D perhaps matches TRBD1 (6 bases). Germline values: CDR1 SGHRS, CDR2 YFSETQ. This CDR3 region has 15 residues. Trimming left V 0 bases short and J 6 bases short, with 14 bases between. The chain's CDR3 is CASSLDRDVRDTQYF. CDR3 DNA: TGCGCCAGCAGCTTGGACAGGGACGTGCGGGATACGCAGTATTTT.

The J gene is TRBJ1-1, the V gene TRBV20-1; 7 nucleotides align to TRBD1. CDR1 and CDR2 (germline): DFQATT, SNEGSKA (reference sequence). The V segment lost 3 bases and the J segment 3 bases; nucleotides outside the gene matches: 7. The CDR3 covers 14 residues. CDR3 bases: TGCAGTGCTAGTCCCCCACAGGGGTACACTGAAGCTTTCTTT. It codes for CSASPPQGYTEAFF.

V is TRBV7-3 and J is TRBJ2-3; tentative D call: TRBD1 (5 bases). CDR1 is SGHTA and CDR2 is FQGTGA in the germline V gene. V shed 4 bases and J shed 2 bases, with 13 bases lying between them. The CDR3 is 15 amino acids. CDR3 in DNA: TGTGCCAGCAGCTCCTCCTGGGGCAACACAGATACGCAGTATTTT. Translated, it gives CASSSSWGNTDTQYF. The whole variable domain, remainder taken from reference TRBV7-3 and TRBJ2-3, is GAGVSQTPSNKVTEKGKYVELRCDPISGHTALYWYRQSLGQGPEFLIYFQGTGAADDSGLPNDRFFAVRPEGSVSTLKIQRTERGDSAVYLCASSSSWGNTDTQYFGPGTRLTVL.

This clonotype appeared a few times. This chain uses TRBV6-2 or TRBV6-3 with TRBJ2-5; tentative D call: TRBD1 (7 bases). CDR3 length: 15 amino acids. Germline CDR1 is MNHEY and CDR2 is SVGEGT. Trimming stripped 8 bases from V and 3 bases from J, with 19 bases between. In nucleotides, the CDR3 is TGTGCCAGCGGGGGGATCTTCGGGACAGAAGAGACCCAGTACTTC. This sequence encodes CASGGIFGTEETQYF.

This clonotype came up a few times. This chain uses TRBV29-1 with TRBJ2-7; D is possibly TRBD1 (6 bases). CDR1 and CDR2 (germline): SQVTM, ANQGSEA. The V end lost 5 bases, the J end lost 4 bases, and 15 bases lay between the germline ends. The CDR3 length is 13 residues. The CDR3 region is CSVTGPLTYEQYF. The CDR3 nucleotides read TGCAGCGTTACAGGGCCCCTAACTTACGAGCAGTACTTC.

The chain joins TRBV6-6 to TRBJ2-1; possibly TRBD1 for D (5 bases). Between the trimmed V and J ends, which lost 5 bases and 8 bases, there was a span of 13 bases. The CDR3 consists of 13 residues. Germline V gene sequence: CDR1 MNHNY, CDR2 SVGAGI (reference sequence). CDR3: CASSRIGVDEQFF. As DNA, the CDR3 is TGTGCCAGCAGTCGTATAGGGGTCGATGAGCAGTTCTTC.

Only a few counts were recorded for this clonotype. The chain recombines TRBV20-1 with TRBJ2-5; D not certain. The J call may be faulty, since TRBJ2-7 better matches the DNA end. The CDR3 length is 13 residues. CDR1 and CDR2 (germline): DFQATT, SNEGSKA (reference sequence). Here the CDR3 reads CSARLPGINEQYF. The CDR3 DNA is TGCAGTGCTAGATTACCCGGAATTAACGAGCAGTACTTC.

This clonotype occurred a few times. This rearrangement joins TRBV5-1 to TRBJ2-4; a weak D match, TRBD1 (6 bases). The CDR3 contains 15 residues. CDR1 and CDR2 (germline): SGHRS, YFSETQ. Trimming shortened V by 4 bases and J by 5 bases, and 16 bases separated the two germline ends. CDR3 nucleotide sequence: TGCGCCAGCAGCCCCGGTGGACAGACCGAAAACATTCAGTACTTC. This translates into CASSPGGQTENIQYF.

A single count supports this clonotype. The rearrangement joins TRBV7-8 to TRBJ2-4, with D tentatively TRBD1 (5 bases). The DNA matches TRBJ2-7 better at its end, which makes the J call doubtful. CDR3 length equals 14 residues. CDR1 is SGHVS and CDR2 is FQNEAQ in the germline V gene. The CDR3 sequence is CASSLARQHYEQYF. CDR3 nucleotide sequence: TGTGCCAGCAGCTTAGCGAGACAGCATTACGAGCAGTACTTC.

Only a few counts were recorded for this clonotype. This chain links TRBV4-1 with TRBJ2-7; TRBD2 agrees at 9 bases. The V segment lost 0 bases and the J segment 3 bases; nucleotides outside the gene matches: 6. The CDR3 runs to 16 residues. Germline assignment: CDR1 MGHRA and CDR2 YSYEKL. CDR3 residues: CASSQDRLAENYEQYF. In DNA, the CDR3 is TGCGCCAGCAGCCAAGATCGACTAGCGGAAAACTACGAGCAGTACTTC.

In DNA, the CDR3 is TGTGCCAGCAGCTTAGCGCCCGGGACTCCGGACGAGCAGTACTTC. It specifies CASSLAPGTPDEQYF. This chain connects TRBV7-9 to TRBJ2-7, with D tentatively TRBD2 (6 bases). V lost 0 bases to trimming and J lost 5 bases, with 14 bases between them. CDR1 and CDR2 (germline): SEHNR, FQNEAQ (reference sequence). The length of the CDR3 is 15 residues.

This chain connects TRBV27 to TRBJ2-1; D possibly corresponds to TRBD2 (6 bases). The CDR3 contains 15 residues. Trimming stripped 2 bases from V and 5 bases from J, with 13 bases between. Germline V gene sequence: CDR1 MNHEY, CDR2 SMNVEV (reference sequence). This CDR3 is CASSLLAGSNNEQFF. In nucleotides, the CDR3 is TGTGCCAGCAGTTTACTGGCGGGGTCGAACAATGAGCAGTTCTTC.

This clonotype was seen a handful of times. The chain is built from TRBV10-3 and TRBJ2-5; 9 bases line up with TRBD2. This CDR3 is built from 17 residues. Germline CDR1 is ENHRY and CDR2 is SYGVKD. The J segment lost 4 bases and the V segment lost 0 bases, leaving 9 bases of the junction unmatched. The CDR3 region is CAISESSAGGPPETQYF. CDR3 nucleotides: TGTGCCATCAGTGAGTCGTCGGCGGGAGGGCCCCCAGAGACCCAGTACTTC.

The gene calls are TRBV21-1 and TRBJ2-7; TRBD1, as called in the table, went unchecked against the DNA. TRBV21-1 is classified as a pseudogene. The CDR3 covers 17 residues. The CDR3 nucleotides are TGTGCCAGCAGCAAGGGCCCGGGACGGCCGACTTCCTACGAGCAGTACTTC. Translating gives CASSKGPGRPTSYEQYF.

This chain links TRBV10-1 with TRBJ2-3; D call uncertain. Germline V gives CDR1 WNHNN, CDR2 SYGVQD (reference sequence). The CDR3 runs 13 residues. Trimming stripped 1 base from V and 1 base from J, with 3 bases between. CDR3 sequence: CASSEWGTDTQYF. For the CDR3, the DNA is TGCGCCAGCAGTGAGTGGGGCACAGATACGCAGTATTTT.

The chain combines TRBV6-6 with TRBJ2-5; 10 nucleotides agree with TRBD1. Matching the DNA end better, TRBJ2-7 makes the J call doubtful. The CDR3 extends over 16 amino acids. Germline-derived CDR1 and CDR2 are MNHNY and SVGAGI (reference sequence). The CDR3 nucleotides are TGTGCCAGCAGCCGCCGGGGACAGGGGACAAGGAACGAGCAGTACTTC. Amino acids: CASSRRGQGTRNEQYF.

There are a few counts of this clonotype. The CDR3 nucleotides read TGTGCCAGCACATTCCCTTCTAAGCGGGAGGGCCCCAAAAACATTCAGTACTTC. Its translation is CASTFPSKREGPKNIQYF. The chain recombines TRBV6-2 or TRBV6-3 with TRBJ2-4; TRBD2 matches 10 bases. There are 18 residues in the CDR3. The germline gives CDR1 MNHEY, CDR2 SVGEGT. Trimming took 7 bases from V and 2 from J; bases not matched to a gene: 14.

This chain joins TRBV20-1 and TRBJ2-3; 7 nucleotides line up with TRBD2. V gave up 5 bases and J gave up 4 bases; unmatched junction bases: 3. Germline CDR1 is DFQATT and CDR2 is SNEGSKA (reference sequence). The CDR3 is made up of 12 amino acids. CDR3 in amino acids: CSALTSSDTQYF. Here the CDR3 DNA reads TGCAGTGCTCTGACTAGCTCAGATACGCAGTATTTT.

The V call is TRBV6-5, the J call TRBJ2-1, with 10 positions matching TRBD2. Germline V gives CDR1 MNHEY, CDR2 SVGAGI. With 2 bases clipped from V and 8 bases from J, the junction kept 6 bases outside the gene matches. CDR3 length: 15 residues. In DNA form, the CDR3 reads TGTGCCAGCAGTTACGGAGCGGGGGGGCCGCATGAGCAGTTCTTC. This gives the protein CASSYGAGGPHEQFF.

This clonotype was seen only a few times. The chain joins TRBV10-2 to TRBJ2-6, with D uncertain. The V end was cut by 9 bases, the J end by 0 bases, with 3 bases between. Germline assignment: CDR1 WSHSY and CDR2 SAAADI. This CDR3 is 12 amino acids long. CDR3 amino acids: CARSSGANVLTF. CDR3 sequence (DNA): TGCGCCAGGAGCTCTGGGGCCAACGTCCTGACTTTC.

This chain uses TRBV20-1 with TRBJ2-3; unclear D gene. CDR1 is DFQATT, CDR2 SNEGSKA, per germline (reference sequence). Trimming removed 5 bases at V and 2 bases at J, with 17 bases between. The CDR3 is 15 residues long. The CDR3, as DNA: TGCAGTGCTCAAAAAAGGAGCGTAGCCACAGATACGCAGTATTTT. This translates into CSAQKRSVATDTQYF.

This chain joins TRBV29-1 and TRBJ2-2; TRBD2 agrees at 9 bases. The germline CDR1 and CDR2 sequences are SQVTM and ANQGSEA. The CDR3 is 18 residues long. V was pared by 6 bases and J by 3 bases, with 17 bases of the junction left unmatched. The CDR3 region has the DNA TGCAGCGTCTATGATGACTCTTTAGCGGGGGTATACACCGGGGAGCTGTTTTTT. It yields the protein CSVYDDSLAGVYTGELFF.

The table lists this clonotype with a few counts. V and J are TRBV7-8 and TRBJ2-7; D is tentatively TRBD1 or TRBD2 (5 bases each). Germline CDR1 and CDR2: SGHVS and FQNEAQ. CDR3 length: 15 amino acids. The germline V and J ends were trimmed by 5 bases and 2 bases, with 16 bases remaining between them. CDR3 in DNA: TGTGCCAGCAGCCCTACAGGTGGACTGCCCTACGAGCAGTACTTC. Translation gives CASSPTGGLPYEQYF. Supplemented by reference TRBV7-8 and TRBJ2-7, the full variable domain reads GAGVSQSPRYKVAKRGQDVALRCDPISGHVSLFWYQQALGQGPEFLTYFQNEAQLDKSGLPSDRFFAERPEGSVSTLKIQRTQQEDSAVYLCASSPTGGLPYEQYFGPGTRLTVT.